The subject of this entry is one T cell receptor (beta chain). Its target is unknown. This sample includes further DNA sequences coding for the same CDR3. This record belongs to a study of shared clonotypes between healthy human individuals. CDR3 length: 14 residues. Germline CDR1 SGHTA, CDR2 FQGNSA. The trim removed 3 bases at V and 0 bases at J, leaving 2 bases unmatched. Study-level points and caveats: Lower generation probabilities were found for non-shared clonotypes than for those shared by all four donors.

The assay was run at deep level. Sequenced by immunoSEQ multiplex PCR; TCRdb stores in-frame clones only, minus some. The repertoire holds some 900,000 clones, with approximately 76% as singletons. CD4+ cells were split into CD45RA+ naive and CD45RA-negative memory subsets. The sequence was collected from a man younger than 35 in good health. The specimen was memory CD4+ T cells sorted from blood. Noted subset: CD45RA-negative fraction. The chain links TRBV7-2 to TRBJ2-7; the match to TRBD2 covers 7 bases. CDR3 region: CASSFSGNSYEQYF. CDR3 sequence (DNA): TGTGCCAGCAGCTTCAGCGGGAACTCCTACGAGCAGTACTTC. Filled out from reference TRBV7-2 and TRBJ2-7, the complete variable domain reads GAGVSQSPSNKVTEKGKDVELRCDPISGHTALYWYRQSLGQGLEFLIYFQGNSAPDKSGLPSDRFSAERTGGSVSTLTIQRTQQEDSAVYLCASSFSGNSYEQYFGPGTRLTVT.